This T cell receptor (beta chain) was sequenced during a study of blood T cell repertoires in COVID-19. This table comes from immunoSEQ multiplex PCR, and its TCRdb copy is limited to in-frame clones, with some not included. The sample includes some 170,000 clones, roughly 84% of them seen just once. Germline CDR1 SGHTA, CDR2 FQGTGA. This CDR3 contains 16 residues. V was cut by 5 bases and J by 1 base, with 17 bases left in between. Sequenced sample: peripheral blood. This sequence joins TRBV7-3 and TRBJ1-1, with D possibly being TRBD1 (6 bases). The sequence was obtained from an elderly woman with active or convalescent COVID-19. In DNA, the CDR3 is TGTGCCAGCAGCCCCGGTTCGGGGACAAGGAACACTGAAGCTTTCTTT. This gives the protein CASSPGSGTRNTEAFF.